The 18 T cell receptor beta chains below come from one sample, sequenced in a study of early T cells in non-severe SARS-CoV-2 infection. TCRdb reprocessed the 5' RACE reads with MiXCR, giving one entry per CDR3 protein. The top ten clones hold about 16% of a sample with about 80,000 distinct CDR3 sequences, 9.5% to 15% of them seen once. The source material was whole blood, sampled at baseline. The receptors originated from an adult who was a healthcare worker with PCR-confirmed SARS-CoV-2 infection or an uninfected control (not recorded which). The donor label of this sample is uncertain.

This clonotype was detected only a few times. The V gene is TRBV4-3, the J gene TRBJ2-2, with 12 bases matching TRBD2. The junction had 16 bases not matched to a gene; V was cut back by 8 bases and J by 6 bases. The CDR3 is 18 amino acids. Germline V gene data show CDR1 as LGHNA and CDR2 as YSLEER. The CDR3, as DNA: TGCGCCAGCCACGAGACAGGGCACCTAGCGGGGGGGCCCGGGGAGCTGTTTTTT. Its protein is CASHETGHLAGGPGELFF.

V and J are TRBV18 and TRBJ1-3, with TRBD1 matching 7 bases. The length of the CDR3 is 14 residues. Trimming removed 6 bases from V and 10 bases from J; junction bases left unmatched: 12. Germline lookup yields CDR1 KGHSH and CDR2 LQKENI. The CDR3 loop reads CASSPGGTAGTIYF. The CDR3 bases are TGTGCCAGCTCCCCCGGAGGGACAGCGGGGACCATATATTTT.

This clonotype occurred many times. The rearrangement links TRBV7-2 to TRBJ1-2, with D perhaps TRBD1 (6 bases). V gave up 5 bases and J gave up 8 bases, with 12 bases separating them. The CDR3 consists of 12 residues. CDR1 is SGHTA, CDR2 FQGNSA, per germline. In nucleotides, the CDR3 is TGTGCCAGCAGCCTTCACAGGGACGGCTACACCTTC. Protein sequence: CASSLHRDGYTF. Together with reference TRBV7-2 and TRBJ1-2, the CDR3 gives the full variable domain: GAGVSQSPSNKVTEKGKDVELRCDPISGHTALYWYRQSLGQGLEFLIYFQGNSAPDKSGLPSDRFSAERTGGSVSTLTIQRTQQEDSAVYLCASSLHRDGYTFGSGTRLTVV.

This clonotype was detected only a few times. This chain connects TRBV6-6 to TRBJ1-1; D uncertain. The CDR3 has 14 residues. Germline-derived CDR1 and CDR2 are MNHNY and SVGAGI (reference sequence). Trimming removed 4 bases at V and 1 base at J, with 10 bases between. This CDR3 reads CASSSWVGNTEAFF. CDR3 in DNA: TGTGCCAGCAGTTCCTGGGTGGGGAACACTGAAGCTTTCTTT.

This clonotype was counted at least ten times. V gene TRBV4-1 combines with J gene TRBJ1-6; D remains ambiguous. Trimming removed 4 bases from V and 7 bases from J, with 14 bases in between. CDR1 is MGHRA, CDR2 YSYEKL, per germline. The CDR3 totals 15 residues. For the CDR3, the DNA is TGCGCCAGCAGCCCAGAGCGCAGTCGAAATTCACCCCTCCACTTT. Amino acid sequence: CASSPERSRNSPLHF.

This clonotype was counted many times. The J gene is TRBJ1-6, the V gene TRBV12-3 or TRBV12-4, with D uncertain. The CDR3 sequence is 14 residues long. Between the trimmed V and J ends, which lost 5 bases and 8 bases, there was a span of 13 bases. The CDR3 DNA sequence: TGTGCCAGCAGTGACCCTCCCGGGGATTCACCCCTCCACTTT. Translation: CASSDPPGDSPLHF.

The table lists this clonotype with a few counts. The gene calls are TRBV2 and TRBJ1-3, with a tentative D call TRBD1 (5 bases). Trimming removed 7 bases at V and 0 bases at J, with 13 bases between. The CDR3 is made up of 15 amino acids. Germline loops: CDR1 SNHLY, CDR2 FYNNEI. The chain's CDR3 is CASIGDSYSGNTIYF. CDR3 DNA: TGTGCCAGCATCGGTGACAGCTACTCTGGAAACACCATATATTTT.

This clonotype was found many times. V and J are TRBV7-9 and TRBJ2-7, with D perhaps matching TRBD2 (5 bases). This CDR3 has 13 residues. The germline gives CDR1 SEHNR, CDR2 FQNEAQ (reference sequence). V gave up 6 bases and J gave up 3 bases, with 12 bases separating them. Here the CDR3 DNA reads TGTGCCAGCAGTTCGACTATATTCTACGAGCAGTACTTC. Amino acids: CASSSTIFYEQYF.

This clonotype was counted a few times. CDR3 coding DNA: TGTGCCAGCAGCTTCACAGGCGTGGCTGGCTACACCTTC. As protein: CASSFTGVAGYTF. This chain uses TRBV11-3 with TRBJ1-2; possibly TRBD1 for D (5 bases). Germline values: CDR1 SGHNT, CDR2 YENEEA. The CDR3 length is 13 residues. V dropped 3 bases and J dropped 7 bases, with 12 bases sitting between them.

The V gene is TRBV6-1, the J gene TRBJ2-3; 7 nucleotides align to TRBD2. CDR1 and CDR2 (germline): MNHNS, SASEGT. V lost 2 bases, J lost 7 bases, and 3 bases stayed unmatched. The CDR3 extends over 13 amino acids. Written as DNA, the CDR3 is TGTGCCAGCAGTGAACAGGGAGGGAATACGCAGTATTTT. It translates to CASSEQGGNTQYF.

The chain uses TRBV5-1 and TRBJ2-7; D unclear. The CDR3 loop spans 12 amino acids. The germline V and J ends were trimmed by 4 bases and 2 bases, with 7 bases remaining between them. CDR1 and CDR2 from the germline V gene are SGHRS and YFSETQ. CDR3 sequence reads: CASSPPAYEQYF. The CDR3 nucleotides are TGCGCCAGCAGCCCCCCGGCCTACGAGCAGTACTTC. Using reference TRBV5-1 and TRBJ2-7 for the parts outside the CDR3, the full variable domain is KAGVTQTPRYLIKTRGQQVTLSCSPISGHRSVSWYQQTPGQGLQFLFEYFSETQRNKGNFPGRFSGRQFSNSRSEMNVSTLELGDSALYLCASSPPAYEQYFGPGTRLTVT.

This chain uses TRBV7-9 with TRBJ1-3, with 7 positions matching TRBD1. The CDR3 loop spans 15 amino acids. Trimming at V came to 5 bases and at J to 1 base, leaving 5 bases not matched to a gene. Germline V lookup: CDR1 SEHNR, CDR2 FQNEAQ (reference sequence). This chain's CDR3 is CASSGETGSGNTIYF. The CDR3 DNA reads as TGTGCCAGCAGCGGGGAGACAGGGTCTGGAAACACCATATATTTT.

The rearrangement joins TRBV7-9 to TRBJ2-4; 9 positions match TRBD1. J lost 1 base, V lost 5 bases, and 9 bases had no gene match. Germline V gene lookup returns CDR1 SEHNR and CDR2 FQNEAQ (reference sequence). The CDR3 covers 17 residues. For the CDR3, the DNA is TGTGCCAGCAGCGCCGCGACAGGGGGAGAGGCCAAAAACATTCAGTACTTC. Its translation is CASSAATGGEAKNIQYF.

At least ten counts were recorded for this clonotype. The V and J genes are TRBV6-4 and TRBJ2-1; 8 nucleotides agree with TRBD1. CDR1 MRHNA and CDR2 SNTAGT come from the germline V gene. J lost 0 bases, V lost 4 bases, and 5 bases had no gene match. The CDR3 covers 16 residues. The DNA of the CDR3 is TGTGCCAGCAGTGCCTGGACAGGGAGCTCCTACAATGAGCAGTTCTTC. It translates to CASSAWTGSSYNEQFF.

V usage is TRBV7-2 and J usage is TRBJ2-1; D unresolved. The V end lost 1 base, the J end lost 2 bases, and 9 bases lay between the germline ends. The length of the CDR3 is 15 residues. The germline V gene encodes CDR1 SGHTA and CDR2 FQGNSA. In DNA form, the CDR3 reads TGTGCCAGCAGCTTAGTGGCGACGACCTACAATGAGCAGTTCTTC. Protein product: CASSLVATTYNEQFF.

The chain couples TRBV25-1 to TRBJ2-7; D unresolved. The CDR3 is 12 residues long. From germline, CDR1 is MGHDK and CDR2 SYGVNS. V gave up 8 bases and J gave up 4 bases, with 12 bases separating them. This CDR3 reads CASSLTPYEQYF. CDR3 coding DNA: TGTGCCAGCTCCTTGACCCCATACGAGCAGTACTTC.

V is TRBV20-1 and J is TRBJ2-7; D unclear. Trimming took 3 bases from V and 4 from J, leaving 16 bases between them. Germline lookup yields CDR1 DFQATT and CDR2 SNEGSKA (reference sequence). There are 14 residues in the CDR3. CDR3 DNA: TGCAGTGCTAGTGGCGGAGCCCGTCCTTACGAGCAGTACTTC. It codes for CSASGGARPYEQYF.

This clonotype has ten or more counts. The chain links TRBV29-1 to TRBJ2-3, with a tentative D call TRBD1 (5 bases). The CDR3 has 13 residues. V gave up 5 bases and J gave up 0 bases, with 9 bases separating them. The V gene's germline CDR1 is SQVTM and CDR2 ANQGSEA. CDR3 DNA: TGCAGCGTTCAGGGATCGAGCACAGATACGCAGTATTTT. Translating it yields CSVQGSSTDTQYF.